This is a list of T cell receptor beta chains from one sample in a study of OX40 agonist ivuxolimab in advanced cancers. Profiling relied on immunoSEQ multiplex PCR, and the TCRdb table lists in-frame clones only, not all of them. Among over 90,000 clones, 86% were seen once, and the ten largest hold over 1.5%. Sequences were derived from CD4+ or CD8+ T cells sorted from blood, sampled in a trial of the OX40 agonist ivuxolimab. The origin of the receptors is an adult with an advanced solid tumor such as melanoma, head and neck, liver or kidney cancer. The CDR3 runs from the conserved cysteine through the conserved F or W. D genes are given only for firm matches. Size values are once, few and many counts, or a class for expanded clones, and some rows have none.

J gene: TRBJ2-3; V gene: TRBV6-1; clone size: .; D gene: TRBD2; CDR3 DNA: TGTGCCAGCATCAGAGCCGGGACTAGCGCAAATACGCAGTATTTT; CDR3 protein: CASIRAGTSANTQYF
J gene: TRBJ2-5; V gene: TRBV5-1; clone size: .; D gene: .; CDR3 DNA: TGCGCCAGCAGCTTGGAATCAGGGTTGTACCAAGAGACCCAGTACTTC; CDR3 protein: CASSLESGLYQETQYF
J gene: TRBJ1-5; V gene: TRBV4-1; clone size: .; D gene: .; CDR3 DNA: TGCGCCAGCAGCCAAGATCTCTGGCAGCCCCAGCATTTT; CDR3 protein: CASSQDLWQPQHF
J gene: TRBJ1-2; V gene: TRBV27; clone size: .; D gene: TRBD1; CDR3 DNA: TGTGCCAGCAGGAACAGGGGGGGCTATGGCTACACCTTC; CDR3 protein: CASRNRGGYGYTF
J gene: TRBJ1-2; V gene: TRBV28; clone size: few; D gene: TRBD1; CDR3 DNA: TGTGCCAGCCTTTCGGGACAGGGGGCGAATGGCTACACCTTC; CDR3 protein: CASLSGQGANGYTF
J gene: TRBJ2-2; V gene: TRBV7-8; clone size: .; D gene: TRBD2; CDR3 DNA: TGTGCCAGCAGCCCCCGGGCGGGGAGGGGTCCGAACACCGGGGAGCTGTTTTTT; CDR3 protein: CASSPRAGRGPNTGELFF
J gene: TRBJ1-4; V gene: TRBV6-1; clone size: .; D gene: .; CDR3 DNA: TGTGCCAGCAGTGCCGAGACGCAGCTAAAACTGTTTTTT; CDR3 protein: CASSAETQLKLFF
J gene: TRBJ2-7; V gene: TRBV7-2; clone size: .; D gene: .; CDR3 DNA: TGTGCCAGCAGCTTTGGCGGGGCCCTTTACGAGCAGTACTTC; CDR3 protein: CASSFGGALYEQYF
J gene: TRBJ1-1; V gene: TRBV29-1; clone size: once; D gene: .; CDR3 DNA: TGCAGCGTGTGTACGACAGAGAACACTGAAGCTTTCTTT; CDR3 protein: CSVCTTENTEAFF
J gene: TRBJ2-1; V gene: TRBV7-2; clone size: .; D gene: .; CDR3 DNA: TGTGCCAGCAGCTTAGTTGCTAGCCACACCCACTACAATGAGCAGTTCTTC; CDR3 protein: CASSLVASHTHYNEQFF
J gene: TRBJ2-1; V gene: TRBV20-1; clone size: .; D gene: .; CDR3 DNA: TGCAGTGCAAACCGGCGGGATGAGCAGTTCTTC; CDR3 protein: CSANRRDEQFF
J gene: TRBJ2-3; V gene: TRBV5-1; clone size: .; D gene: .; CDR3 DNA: TGCGCCAGCAGCTTGTGGAGTGCAGATACGCAGTATTTT; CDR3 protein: CASSLWSADTQYF
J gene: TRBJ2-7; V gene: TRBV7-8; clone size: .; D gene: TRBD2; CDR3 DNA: TGTGCCAGCGGGAGGACTAGCGTCTACGAGCAGTACTTC; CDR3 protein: CASGRTSVYEQYF
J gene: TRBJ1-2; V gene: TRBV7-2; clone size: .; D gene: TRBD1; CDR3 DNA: TGTGCCAGCAGCTTGGCCCCGGGACAGGGGTTCTATGGCTACACCTTC; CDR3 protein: CASSLAPGQGFYGYTF
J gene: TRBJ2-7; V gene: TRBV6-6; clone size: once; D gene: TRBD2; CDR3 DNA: TGTGCCAGCAGCTCCGGGACTAGCGAAACCTACGAGCAGTACTTC; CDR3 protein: CASSSGTSETYEQYF
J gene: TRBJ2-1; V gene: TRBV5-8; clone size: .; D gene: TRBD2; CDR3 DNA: TGTGCCAGCAGCCCCCAGGGGCTAGCGGGAAGAGATGAGCAGTTCTTC; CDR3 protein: CASSPQGLAGRDEQFF
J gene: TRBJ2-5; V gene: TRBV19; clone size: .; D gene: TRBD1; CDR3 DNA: TGTGCCAGTAGTACGGACAGGGGAAAGACCCAGTACTTC; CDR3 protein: CASSTDRGKTQYF
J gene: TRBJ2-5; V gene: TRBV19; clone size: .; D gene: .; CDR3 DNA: TGTGCCAGTAGTCTTAGGAGGGGAGAGACCCAGTACTTC; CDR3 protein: CASSLRRGETQYF
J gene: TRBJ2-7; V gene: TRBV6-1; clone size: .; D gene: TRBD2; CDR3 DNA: TGTGCCAGCAGCGCCGGGACTAGCGGCAACTACGAGCAGTACTTC; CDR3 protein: CASSAGTSGNYEQYF
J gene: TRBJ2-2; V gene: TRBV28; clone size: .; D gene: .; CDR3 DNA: TGTGCCAGCAGGGGGGGCTCGAACACCGGGGAGCTGTTTTTT; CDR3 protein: CASRGGSNTGELFF
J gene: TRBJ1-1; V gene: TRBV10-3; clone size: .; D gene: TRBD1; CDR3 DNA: TGTGCCATCAGTGAGTCTAGGACAGGGGGCACTGAAGCTTTCTTT; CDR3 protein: CAISESRTGGTEAFF
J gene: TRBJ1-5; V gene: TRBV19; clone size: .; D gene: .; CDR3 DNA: TGTGCCAGTAGTATGACTTATCAGCCCCAGCATTTT; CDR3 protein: CASSMTYQPQHF
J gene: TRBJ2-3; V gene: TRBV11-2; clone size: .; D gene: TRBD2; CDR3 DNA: TGTGCCAGCAGCCCAGGGATCCTAGCGGCAATCACAGATACGCAGTATTTT; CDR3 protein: CASSPGILAAITDTQYF
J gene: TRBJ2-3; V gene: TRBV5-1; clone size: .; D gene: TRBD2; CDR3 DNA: TGCGCCAGCAGCTTGGTAACTAGCGGGAGTTATGATACGCAGTATTTT; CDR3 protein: CASSLVTSGSYDTQYF
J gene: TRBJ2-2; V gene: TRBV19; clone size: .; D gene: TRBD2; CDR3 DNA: TGTGCCAGTAGTACTAGCGGGGACACGAACACCGGGGAGCTGTTTTTT; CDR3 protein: CASSTSGDTNTGELFF
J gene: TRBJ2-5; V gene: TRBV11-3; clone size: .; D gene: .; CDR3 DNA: TGTGCCAGCAGCCCCCACCGGACGGAAGAGACCCAGTACTTC; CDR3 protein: CASSPHRTEETQYF
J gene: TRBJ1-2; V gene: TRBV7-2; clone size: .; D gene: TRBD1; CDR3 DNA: TGTGCCAGCAGCTTACGGGGACAGACCTTGGAGGGCTACACCTTC; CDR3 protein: CASSLRGQTLEGYTF
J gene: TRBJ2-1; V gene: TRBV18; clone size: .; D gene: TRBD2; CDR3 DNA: TGTGCCAGCTCACCAGAGCGGGAGGTCTCCTACAATGAGCAGTTCTTC; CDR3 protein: CASSPEREVSYNEQFF
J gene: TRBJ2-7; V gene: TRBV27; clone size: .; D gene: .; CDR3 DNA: TGTGCCATTGCGGGTACCCCTGGCGAGCAGTACTTC; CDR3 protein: CAIAGTPGEQYF
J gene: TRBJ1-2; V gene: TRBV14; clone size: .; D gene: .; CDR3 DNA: TGTGCCAGCAGCCAAGATCAGGCCAGGCGCTATGGCTACACCTTC; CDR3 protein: CASSQDQARRYGYTF
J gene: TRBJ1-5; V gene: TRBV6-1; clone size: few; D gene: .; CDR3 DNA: TGTGCCAGCAGTGAAGCGGGGCCACAGGGCGGTCAGCCCCAGCATTTT; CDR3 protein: CASSEAGPQGGQPQHF
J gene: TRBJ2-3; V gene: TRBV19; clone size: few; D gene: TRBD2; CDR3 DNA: TGTGCCAGTAGCCCCAGTAGACTAGCGGGTTACACAGATACGCAGTATTTT; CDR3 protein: CASSPSRLAGYTDTQYF
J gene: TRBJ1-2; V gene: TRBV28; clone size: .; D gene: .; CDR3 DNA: TGTGCCAGCAGTAAATCCGGGTCTCTAGTACGTGGCTACACCTTC; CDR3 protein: CASSKSGSLVRGYTF
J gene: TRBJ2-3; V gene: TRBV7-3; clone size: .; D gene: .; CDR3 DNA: TGTGCCAGCAGCTTAAGGGGTGCCCCTACAGATACGCAGTATTTT; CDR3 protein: CASSLRGAPTDTQYF
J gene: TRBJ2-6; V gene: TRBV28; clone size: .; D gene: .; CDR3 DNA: TGTGCCAGCAGTACAAACCCCCTCTCTGGGGCCAACGTCCTGACTTTC; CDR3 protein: CASSTNPLSGANVLTF
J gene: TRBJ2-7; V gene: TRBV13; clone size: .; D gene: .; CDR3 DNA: TGTGCCAGCAGCTTCGACAGGTCCTACGAGCAGTACTTC; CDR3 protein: CASSFDRSYEQYF
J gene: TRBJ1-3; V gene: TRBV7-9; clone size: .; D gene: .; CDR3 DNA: TGTGCCAGCAGCGGGGTAGCTGGAAACACCATATATTTT; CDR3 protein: CASSGVAGNTIYF
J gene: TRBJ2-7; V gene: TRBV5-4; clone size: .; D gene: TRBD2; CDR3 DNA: TGTGCCAGCAGCTTCGCCCAGCGGGAGCGCGAGCAGTACTTC; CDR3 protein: CASSFAQREREQYF
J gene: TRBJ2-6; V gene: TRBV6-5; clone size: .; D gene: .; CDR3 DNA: TGTGCCAGCAGTCCTGATTCCGGGGCCAACGTCCTGACTTTC; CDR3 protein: CASSPDSGANVLTF